This T cell receptor (beta chain) is from a study of blood T cell repertoires in COVID-19. Some clones are missing from TCRdb's copy, which holds only in-frame ones; the method was immunoSEQ multiplex PCR. The sample holds approximately 320,000 clones, approximately 90% seen once. The germline V gene encodes CDR1 LNHDA and CDR2 SQIVND (reference sequence). The ends were cut back, 6 bases at V and 2 bases at J, with 11 bases in the middle. This CDR3 is built from 13 residues. Living in about two dozen US areas, the participants were between about 18 and 95 years of age. The chain links TRBV19 to TRBJ2-7, with no clear D. The sample consisted of PBMCs or T cells enriched from blood (not recorded which). The clonotype originates from a woman between 18 and 29 years old who had recovered from COVID-19. As DNA, the CDR3 is TGTGCCAGTAGCCTTATAATTACCTACGAGCAGTACTTC. Translated: CASSLIITYEQYF.